This record looks at one T cell receptor beta chain sequence and its context. Its antigen remains unknown. This entry comes from a study of monozygotic twins with inflammatory bowel disease. Study findings and constraints: Heterogeneous immunosuppressive treatment regimens may have introduced variability into patient repertoires.

Germline lookup yields CDR1 DFQATT and CDR2 SNEGSKA (reference sequence). This CDR3 has 14 amino acids. Across eight separate reactions for each sample, cDNA was made. The UMIs carried a 6-nucleotide sample barcode, and they were added by template switching. TCRdb derives one entry per CDR3 protein from the 5' RACE reads, leaving out DNA. The sample totals around 220,000 distinct CDR3 sequences. The sequence was collected from a human donor with ulcerative colitis or Crohn's disease, or a healthy co-twin of an affected twin (not recorded which). The sequenced material came from blood. This chain links TRBV20-1 with TRBJ1-5. CDR3: CSARALTEAGPQHF.